A selection of T cell receptor beta chains follows, all from one sample in a study of memory CD4+ T cells and cytomegalovirus serostatus. The table came from immunoSEQ multiplex PCR; TCRdb's copy has only in-frame clones and leaves some out. The sample has under 50,000 clones, roughly four fifths seen once. The sequencing sample was made of memory CD4+ T cells from blood. The receptors come from an adult in good health and CMV-seronegative. CDR3s include the opening cysteine and the closing phenylalanine or tryptophan. D genes are given only for firm matches. Some rows have no size entry. The others give once, few or many, or a class for an expanded clone.

>NA|TRBJ2-7|NA|TRBV15
TGTGCCACCAGCAGAGATGTAGGGTACGAGCAGTACTTC
CATSRDVGYEQYF
>NA|TRBJ2-3|TRBD2|TRBV11-3
TGTGCCAGCAGTGGGACTAGATCGGATACGCAGTATTTT
CASSGTRSDTQYF
>NA|TRBJ2-2|NA|TRBV10-3
TGTGCCATCAGTGACAGGGCGAACACCGGGGAGCTGTTTTTT
CAISDRANTGELFF
>NA|TRBJ2-3|TRBD2|TRBV2
TGTGCCAGCAACCCCGGACTAGCGACAGATACGCAGTATTTT
CASNPGLATDTQYF
>NA|TRBJ1-1|TRBD1|TRBV28
TGTGCCAGCAGTCAGCCAGGACAGGGGGCCGCTGAAGCTTTCTTT
CASSQPGQGAAEAFF
>NA|TRBJ1-1|NA|TRBV30
TGTGCCTGGAGCCAACAGGGAAACACTGAAGCTTTCTTT
CAWSQQGNTEAFF
>few|TRBJ1-5|NA|TRBV5-5
TGTGCCAGCAGCTTGGGACAGGTTAGCAATCAGCCCCAGCATTTT
CASSLGQVSNQPQHF
>few|TRBJ1-5|NA|TRBV10-1
TGCGCCAGCAGTGACGGGTTACGGCCCTATCAGCCCCAGCATTTT
CASSDGLRPYQPQHF
>NA|TRBJ2-3|TRBD2|TRBV15
TGTGCCACCAGCAGAGGGGCGGGGGGCCCAGATACGCAGTATTTT
CATSRGAGGPDTQYF
>NA|TRBJ2-5|NA|TRBV7-9
TGTGCCAGCAGCTTAGCCAGGGGGGGAGAGACCCAGTACTTC
CASSLARGGETQYF
>few|TRBJ1-1|NA|TRBV30
TGTGCCTCCCCGGGAAAAACGAGCACTGAAGCTTTCTTT
CASPGKTSTEAFF
>NA|TRBJ1-1|NA|TRBV6-1
TGTGCCAGCACAAACAGGGCGGGAGAGAACACTGAAGCTTTCTTT
CASTNRAGENTEAFF
>NA|TRBJ1-2|NA|TRBV5-4
TGTGCCAGCAGCTTTACAGGGAACTATGGCTACACCTTC
CASSFTGNYGYTF
>NA|TRBJ2-3|NA|TRBV9
TGTGCCAGCAGCGTAGAAGGGTTACGCACAGATACGCAGTATTTT
CASSVEGLRTDTQYF
>NA|TRBJ2-3|NA|TRBV6-1
TGTGCCAGCAGGATCCAGGGGATTCCACAGGATACGCAGTATTTT
CASRIQGIPQDTQYF
>few|TRBJ2-1|TRBD1|TRBV7-9
TGTGCCAGCAGCGGACAGGGGGCCCCAAGCAATGAGCAGTTCTTC
CASSGQGAPSNEQFF
>few|TRBJ1-6|TRBD1|TRBV18
TGTGCCAGCTCCAGCACAGGGGATAATTCACCCCTCCACTTT
CASSSTGDNSPLHF
>once|TRBJ1-1|NA|TRBV12-5
TGTGCTAGTGGGCCCGGCGCGGTGAGGACTGAAGCTTTCTTT
CASGPGAVRTEAFF
>NA|TRBJ1-6|NA|TRBV7-9
TGTGCCAGCAGCTTAGGGGACCAGAATTCACCCCTCCACTTT
CASSLGDQNSPLHF
>NA|TRBJ1-2|NA|TRBV9
TGTGCCAGCAGCGTAGACATCTATGGCTACACCTTC
CASSVDIYGYTF
>NA|TRBJ1-2|TRBD1|TRBV19
TGTGCCAGTAGTAGGACAGGCTATGGCTACACCTTC
CASSRTGYGYTF
>NA|TRBJ1-6|NA|TRBV5-6
TGTGCCAGCAGCATAGGACAGCCTAATTCACCCCTCCACTTT
CASSIGQPNSPLHF
>few|TRBJ2-7|NA|TRBV6-1
TGTGCCAGCAGTGAACCCAGGGGAACCTACGAGCAGTACTTC
CASSEPRGTYEQYF
>NA|TRBJ1-5|NA|TRBV6-5
TGTGCCAGCAGGCCCTATGGTAATCAGCCCCAGCATTTT
CASRPYGNQPQHF
>NA|TRBJ1-1|NA|TRBV10-1
TGCGCCAGCAAAGATAGGGTGGACACTGAAGCTTTCTTT
CASKDRVDTEAFF
>NA|TRBJ2-7|NA|TRBV6-1
TGTGCCAGCAGTGAAGGCGCGGGTAGAGACTACGAGCAGTACTTC
CASSEGAGRDYEQYF
>once|TRBJ2-1|TRBD2|TRBV7-2
TGTGCCAGCCTCTATGGACTAGAATTCGATGAGCAGTTCTTC
CASLYGLEFDEQFF
>NA|TRBJ2-2|NA|TRBV29-1
TGCAGCGTCGCAGGGACCCCCGGGGAGCTGTTTTTT
CSVAGTPGELFF
>NA|TRBJ2-1|NA|TRBV10-3
TGTGCCATCAGTGACCTTGGGAGGACCCCCCTCTACAATGAGCAGTTCTTC
CAISDLGRTPLYNEQFF
>NA|TRBJ1-1|NA|TRBV29-1
TGCAGCGTTGATGGTTCCGGGTTTTCCTCTATGAACACTGAAGCTTTCTTT
CSVDGSGFSSMNTEAFF
>NA|TRBJ1-2|TRBD1|TRBV7-9
TGTGCCAGCAGCGACAGGGTGACTACTAACTATGGCTACACCTTC
CASSDRVTTNYGYTF
>once|TRBJ2-1|NA|TRBV5-6
TGTGCCAGCAGCTGGGGTCTGGGGGGCCTCAATGAGCAGTTCTTC
CASSWGLGGLNEQFF
>NA|TRBJ1-1|NA|TRBV7-9
TGTGCCAGCAGCTTAGGGAGTATAAGGGGACTCCTTGAAGCTTTCTTT
CASSLGSIRGLLEAFF
>NA|TRBJ1-6|NA|TRBV5-1
TGCGCCAGCAGCTTGGAAGGCAGTTCAACTATATCACCCCTCCACTTT
CASSLEGSSTISPLHF
>NA|TRBJ1-2|NA|TRBV10-2
TGCGCCAGCAGTGTAGGGGGCTATGGCTACACCTTC
CASSVGGYGYTF
>NA|TRBJ2-7|NA|TRBV6-5
TGTGCCAGCAGTAAGCTTCCGGGACACTCCTACGAGCAGTACTTC
CASSKLPGHSYEQYF
>NA|TRBJ2-7|TRBD1|TRBV6-1
TGTGCCAGCGACAGGGACGCCTTTTACGAGCAGTACTTC
CASDRDAFYEQYF
>NA|TRBJ1-1|NA|TRBV5-1
TGCGCCAGCAGCCTGACAGGTCGGGGAACTGAAGCTTTCTTT
CASSLTGRGTEAFF
>NA|TRBJ2-2|TRBD1|TRBV27
TGTGCCAGCAGTTTACGGGACAGCCTTTTCGGGGAGCTGTTTTTT
CASSLRDSLFGELFF
>NA|TRBJ2-1|TRBD2|TRBV6-6
TGTGCCAGCAGCTCTAGCGGGGGGGCTATCAATGAGCAGTTCTTC
CASSSSGGAINEQFF
>NA|TRBJ2-5|NA|TRBV30
TGTGCCTGGAGTGTGGAAGAGACCCAGTACTTC
CAWSVEETQYF
>NA|TRBJ1-3|NA|TRBV7-9
TGTGCCAGCAGCCTCGACCTTATAGGCATATATTTT
CASSLDLIGIYF
>NA|TRBJ2-3|TRBD1|TRBV7-9
TGTGCCAGCAGCTTAGAAGACAGGGGCACAGATACGCAGTATTTT
CASSLEDRGTDTQYF
>NA|TRBJ1-6|NA|TRBV2
TGTGCCAGCTCAACCCGGACTAGACGAGATTCACCCCTCCACTTT
CASSTRTRRDSPLHF
>once|TRBJ2-3|TRBD1|TRBV7-2
TGTGCCAGCAGCTTAGGGGGACAGGGCGGAGATACGCAGTATTTT
CASSLGGQGGDTQYF
>few|TRBJ1-5|NA|TRBV19
TGTGCCACCGCCTCGACTAATCAGCCCCAGCATTTT
CATASTNQPQHF
>NA|TRBJ2-2|NA|TRBV7-9
TGTGCCAGCACCCACAGGGACCTGGGGACCGGGGAGCTGTTTTTT
CASTHRDLGTGELFF
>few|TRBJ2-6|NA|TRBV9
TGTGCCAGCAGCGTAGCTGGTAACTCTGGGGCCAACGTCCTGACTTTC
CASSVAGNSGANVLTF
>few|TRBJ1-1|NA|TRBV4-2
TGTGCCAGCAGCCAGGAGGGTGCCATGAACACTGAAGCTTTCTTT
CASSQEGAMNTEAFF
>NA|TRBJ2-2|TRBD2|TRBV4-2
TGTGCCAGCAGCCAAGATGTAGCGGGGGGCCGGAACGGGGAGCTGTTTTTT
CASSQDVAGGRNGELFF
>NA|TRBJ1-4|NA|TRBV5-1
TGCGCCAGCAGCGAGGGACCGGCTAATGAAAAACTGTTTTTT
CASSEGPANEKLFF
>NA|TRBJ2-3|TRBD2|TRBV25-1
TGTGCCAGCAGTCTCGGACTAGCAACAGATACGCAGTATTTT
CASSLGLATDTQYF
>NA|TRBJ2-2|TRBD2|TRBV4-2
TGTGCCAGCAGCCAAGTAATACTAGCGGGGGGGCTGGGGGAGCTGTTTTTT
CASSQVILAGGLGELFF
>NA|TRBJ2-2|NA|TRBV13
TGTGCCAGCTGCAGCTCACTAGCCCTGAACACCGGGGAGCTGTTTTTT
CASCSSLALNTGELFF
>NA|TRBJ1-1|NA|TRBV7-2
TGTGCCAGCAGCTTAGGTCGGGGGAACACTGAAGCTTTCTTT
CASSLGRGNTEAFF